The clone carrying this T cell receptor beta chain was recorded at least ten times. As yet, its antigen is unknown. There were TCR beta CDR3 regions amplified from RNA transcripts. The study used the HTBI primer set for a first-round RT-PCR of the TCR CDR3. Each CDR3 protein is one row after TCRdb ran MiXCR on the multiplex PCR reads. Of roughly 350,000 distinct CDR3 sequences in the sample, about 14% were seen once. Each ophthalmopathy patient scored at least 3 on the Clinical Activity Score and at least 4 on NOSPECS grade, with duration under 3 months. The source of the PBMCs was 10 ml of fresh peripheral blood. Trimming shortened V by 5 bases and J by 4 bases, and 15 bases separated the two germline ends. This CDR3 has 14 residues. The germline gives CDR1 SGHRS, CDR2 YFSETQ. These data belong to a study of T cells in Graves' hyperthyroidism and ophthalmopathy. Study at large: Peripheral blood was obtained at initial diagnosis, preceding any treatment. Study-level results: The blood repertoire included most of the expanded thyroid clonotypes above 0.001.

Source material: blood. The chain is built from TRBV5-1 and TRBJ1-2; D is undetermined. The source is a young woman with Graves' ophthalmopathy. The CDR3: CASSPRTDSYGYTF. Written as DNA, the CDR3 is TGCGCCAGCAGTCCTCGGACGGATTCCTATGGCTACACCTTC.